This T cell receptor beta chain comes out of a study of blood T cell repertoires in COVID-19. Measured with immunoSEQ multiplex PCR; TCRdb has only the in-frame clones, and not every one. This table has fewer than 500,000 clones, roughly 86% appearing once. Looked up from germline, CDR1 is SGHNT and CDR2 is YYREEE (reference sequence). Trimming shortened V by 0 bases and J by 5 bases, and 13 bases separated the two germline ends. The CDR3 is made up of 15 amino acids. Specimen: peripheral blood. This chain joins TRBV5-4 and TRBJ2-3, with D perhaps TRBD1 (6 bases). This clonotype was sampled from a human donor with acute or convalescent COVID-19. The donor label of this sample is uncertain. As DNA, the CDR3 is TGTGCCAGCAGCTTGGCCACAGGGTTGGTAGATACGCAGTATTTT. Its translation is CASSLATGLVDTQYF.